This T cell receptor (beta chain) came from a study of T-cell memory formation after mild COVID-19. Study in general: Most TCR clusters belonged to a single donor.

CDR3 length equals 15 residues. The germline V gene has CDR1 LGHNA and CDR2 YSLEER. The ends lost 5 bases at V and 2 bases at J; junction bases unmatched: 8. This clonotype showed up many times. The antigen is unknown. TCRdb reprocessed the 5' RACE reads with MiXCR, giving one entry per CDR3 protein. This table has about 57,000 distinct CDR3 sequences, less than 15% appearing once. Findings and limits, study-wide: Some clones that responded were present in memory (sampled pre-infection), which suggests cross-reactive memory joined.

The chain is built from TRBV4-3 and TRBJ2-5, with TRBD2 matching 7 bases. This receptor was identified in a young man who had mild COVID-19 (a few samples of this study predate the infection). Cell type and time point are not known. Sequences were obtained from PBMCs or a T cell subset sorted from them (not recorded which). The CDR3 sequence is CASSSQRGGQETQYF. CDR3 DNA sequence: TGCGCCAGCAGCAGTCAACGCGGGGGTCAAGAGACCCAGTACTTC.